This T cell receptor (beta chain) was sequenced during a study of T cell responses to AZD1222 COVID-19 vaccine. This clone was picked up one time. Its antigen is unidentified. Profiling relied on immunoSEQ multiplex PCR, and the TCRdb table lists in-frame clones only, not all of them. The sample yields 57,000 or so clones, 75% to 90% seen once. J gave up 5 bases and V 1 base, and 8 bases lay outside the gene matches. Germline V gene data show CDR1 as SGHVS and CDR2 as FNYEAQ. The CDR3 totals 17 residues. The study's findings and limits: Among spike-specific TCRs, nearly half reportedly target unmutated variant regions. Baseline serology detected seropositivity in only a handful of AZD1222 recipients. Spike-specific TCR breadth and depth went up after people got two AZD1222 doses.

The source of this sequence is an adult in good health. V and J are TRBV7-6 and TRBJ2-3; 11 bases line up with TRBD2. The source was peripheral blood, collected on day 0 of MenACWY control vaccination. Written as DNA, the CDR3 is TGTGCCAGCAGCTTAGAAGTAGCGGGAGGGCCTGGAGATACGCAGTATTTT. Its translation is CASSLEVAGGPGDTQYF.